This T cell receptor beta chain was documented in a study of blood T cell repertoires in COVID-19 (dated by TCRdb to about 2020). About the full investigation: Samples covering the acute and convalescent phases of COVID-19 were provided by collaborators in the United States, Italy and Spain. The prospective study material was composed of cDNA or gDNA derived from T cells, B-cell-depleted T cells, or PBMCs. The dataset comprised deeply sampled blood TCRbeta repertoires from subjects exposed to, actively infected with, or recovered from COVID-19. A freely available public database, intended as a resource for researchers studying the immune response to SARS-CoV-2, is where the repertoires were released. The samples were drawn from two sources: the first 160 participants of the ongoing ImmuneRACE study, and fewer than 1,500 subjects contributed by 6 global collaborators. A de-identified subject ID, COVID-19 status, age in years and sex were almost always included in the sample metadata. Where available, HLA class I and class II types were taken from metadata supplied by the sample provider and were not determined by assay-based typing.

TCRbeta CDR3 regions were amplified from genomic DNA using the immunoSEQ Assay, a bias-controlled multiplex PCR. Concerning the study's data processing: The number of nucleated cells in each sample was estimated from the amplification of reference gene primers within the assay. To quantify the absolute abundance of each unique TCRbeta CDR3 rearrangement, sequence reads were collapsed and filtered. For each sample, productive Simpson clonality was calculated as the square root of Simpson's diversity index over productive rearrangements. TCRdb obtained this table from immuneACCESS and retained in-frame rearrangements with V and J assigned. These tables miss some clones; where compared with another copy, unresolved V genes account for less than half of the shortfall, and the remainder is unexplained. The DNA gave D and trimming, while V, J and clone size come from that table. This sample gives about 130,000 clones in total; roughly 90% of them show up just once. 4.6% of the sample comes from the top ten.

Spanning cysteine to phenylalanine, the CDR3 consists of 15 amino acids. The kept DNA is CDR3 alone, 45 bases in frame from the first base. A distance of 16 bases separates the germline ends of V and J, which lose 4 bases and 7 bases respectively. Sequences SGHTA (CDR1) and FQGNSA (CDR2) are obtained from the germline V gene. Study-wide findings and limitations: The quantity of clinical and demographic metadata differed by source and by participant and was supplied without curation.

Of note for this clone: The target of this receptor is not known. Qualities for individual bases were not recorded, and no much larger clone is one base off.

One collaborating source in Seattle enrolled patients during active infection and followed them longitudinally through the course of disease. Whole blood was collected in K2EDTA tubes by collaborating institutions according to the institutions' own protocols. For TCRbeta analysis, collaborator samples were shipped as frozen whole blood, as isolated PBMCs, or as DNA extracted from either sample type. Recombination joined TRBV7-2 with TRBJ1-4, and the D gene may be TRBD1, 6 bases matching. The sequenced material came from peripheral blood. The TCR comes from a man aged 55 to 70 with COVID-19, enrolled during active disease. The nucleotide sequence reads as follows: TGTGCCAGCAGCTCAAAAGGGGGTTTGGGTGAAAAACTGTTTTTT. This sequence encodes CASSSKGGLGEKLFF.